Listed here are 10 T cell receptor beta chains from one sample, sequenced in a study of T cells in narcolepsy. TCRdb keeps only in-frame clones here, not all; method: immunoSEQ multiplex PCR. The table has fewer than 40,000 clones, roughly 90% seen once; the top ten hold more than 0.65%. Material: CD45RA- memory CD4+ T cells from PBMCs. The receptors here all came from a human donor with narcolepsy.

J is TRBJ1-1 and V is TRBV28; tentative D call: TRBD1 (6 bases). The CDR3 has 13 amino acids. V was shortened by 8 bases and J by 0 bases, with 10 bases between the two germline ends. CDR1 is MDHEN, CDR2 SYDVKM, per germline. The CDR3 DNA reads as TGTGCCAGCTGGGACACCATGAACACTGAAGCTTTCTTT. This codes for CASWDTMNTEAFF.

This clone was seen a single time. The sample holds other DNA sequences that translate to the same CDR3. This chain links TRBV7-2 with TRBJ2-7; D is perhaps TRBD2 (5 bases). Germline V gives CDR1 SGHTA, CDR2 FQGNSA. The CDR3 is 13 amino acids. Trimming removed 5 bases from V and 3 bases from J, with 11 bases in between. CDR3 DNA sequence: TGTGCCAGCAGCCCAATACGGGACTACGAGCAGTACTTC. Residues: CASSPIRDYEQYF.

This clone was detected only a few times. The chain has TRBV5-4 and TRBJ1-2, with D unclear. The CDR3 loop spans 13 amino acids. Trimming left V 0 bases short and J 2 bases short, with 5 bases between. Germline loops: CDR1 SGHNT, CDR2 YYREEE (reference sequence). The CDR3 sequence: CASSLGQNYGYTF. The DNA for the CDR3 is TGTGCCAGCAGCTTGGGCCAGAACTATGGCTACACCTTC.

The CDR3 loop is CASRAAGYSGRAGNNEQFF. CDR3 sequence (DNA): TGTGCCAGCAGGGCCGCTGGCTATAGCGGGAGGGCCGGGAACAATGAGCAGTTCTTC. The genes are TRBV7-2 and TRBJ2-1; 11 bases match TRBD2. The trim removed 6 bases at V and 5 bases at J, leaving 18 bases unmatched. This CDR3 spans 19 amino acids. Germline assignment: CDR1 SGHTA and CDR2 FQGNSA.

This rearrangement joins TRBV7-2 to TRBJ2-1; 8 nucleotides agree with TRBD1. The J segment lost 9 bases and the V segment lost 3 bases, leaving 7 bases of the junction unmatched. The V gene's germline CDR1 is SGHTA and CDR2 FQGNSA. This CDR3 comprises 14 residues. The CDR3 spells CASSLKQGVGEQFF. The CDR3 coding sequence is TGTGCCAGCAGCTTGAAACAGGGGGTCGGTGAGCAGTTCTTC.

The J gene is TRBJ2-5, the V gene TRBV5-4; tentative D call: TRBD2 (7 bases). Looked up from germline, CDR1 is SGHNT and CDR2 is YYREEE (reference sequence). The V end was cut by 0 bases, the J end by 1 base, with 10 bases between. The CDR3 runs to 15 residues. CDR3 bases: TGTGCCAGCAGCTTGGGGGGGGGCCTCCAAGAGACCCAGTACTTC. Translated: CASSLGGGLQETQYF.

The CDR3 spells CASSQNKGSDTQYF. CDR3 bases: TGTGCCAGCAGCCAAAACAAGGGGTCAGATACGCAGTATTTT. The chain combines TRBV14 with TRBJ2-3; D may be TRBD1 (5 bases). V dropped 2 bases and J dropped 4 bases, with 10 bases sitting between them. The CDR3 spans 14 residues. Germline V CDR1 and CDR2: SGHDN, FVKESK.

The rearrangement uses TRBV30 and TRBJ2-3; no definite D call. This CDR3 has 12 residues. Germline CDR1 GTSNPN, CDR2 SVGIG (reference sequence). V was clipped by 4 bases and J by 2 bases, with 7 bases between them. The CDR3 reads CAWNPNTDTQYF. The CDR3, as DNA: TGTGCCTGGAATCCCAACACAGATACGCAGTATTTT.

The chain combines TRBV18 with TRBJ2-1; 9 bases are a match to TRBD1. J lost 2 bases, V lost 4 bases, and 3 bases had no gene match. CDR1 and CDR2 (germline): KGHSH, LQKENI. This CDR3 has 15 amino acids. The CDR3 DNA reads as TGTGCCAGCTCACGGGGACAGGGAGCCTACAATGAGCAGTTCTTC. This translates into CASSRGQGAYNEQFF.

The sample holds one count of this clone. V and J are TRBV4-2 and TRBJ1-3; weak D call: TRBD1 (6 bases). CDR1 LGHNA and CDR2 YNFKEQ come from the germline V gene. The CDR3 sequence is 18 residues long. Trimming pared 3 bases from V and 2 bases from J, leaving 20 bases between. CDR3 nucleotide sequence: TGTGCCAGCAGCCATAGGTGGGCGACAGGAGAACCTGGAAACACCATATATTTT. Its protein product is CASSHRWATGEPGNTIYF.